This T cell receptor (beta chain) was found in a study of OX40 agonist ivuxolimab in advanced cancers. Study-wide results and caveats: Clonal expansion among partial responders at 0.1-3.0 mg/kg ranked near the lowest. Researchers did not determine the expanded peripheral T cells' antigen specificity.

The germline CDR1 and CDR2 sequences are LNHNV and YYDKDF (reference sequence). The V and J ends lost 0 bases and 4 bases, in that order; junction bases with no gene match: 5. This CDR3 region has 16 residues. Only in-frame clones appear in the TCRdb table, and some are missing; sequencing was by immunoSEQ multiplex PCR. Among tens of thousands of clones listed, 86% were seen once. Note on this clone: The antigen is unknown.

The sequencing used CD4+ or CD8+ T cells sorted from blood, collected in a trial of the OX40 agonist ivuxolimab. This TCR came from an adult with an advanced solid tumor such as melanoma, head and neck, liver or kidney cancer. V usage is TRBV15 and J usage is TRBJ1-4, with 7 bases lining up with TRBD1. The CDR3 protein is CATSRDRTGLNEKLFF. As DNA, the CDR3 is TGTGCCACCAGCAGAGACCGGACAGGACTTAATGAAAAACTGTTTTTT. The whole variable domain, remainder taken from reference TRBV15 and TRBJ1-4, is DAMVIQNPRYQVTQFGKPVTLSCSQTLNHNVMYWYQQKSSQAPKLLFHYYDKDFNNEADTPDNFQSRRPNTSFCFLDIRSPGLGDTAMYLCATSRDRTGLNEKLFFGSGTQLSVL.